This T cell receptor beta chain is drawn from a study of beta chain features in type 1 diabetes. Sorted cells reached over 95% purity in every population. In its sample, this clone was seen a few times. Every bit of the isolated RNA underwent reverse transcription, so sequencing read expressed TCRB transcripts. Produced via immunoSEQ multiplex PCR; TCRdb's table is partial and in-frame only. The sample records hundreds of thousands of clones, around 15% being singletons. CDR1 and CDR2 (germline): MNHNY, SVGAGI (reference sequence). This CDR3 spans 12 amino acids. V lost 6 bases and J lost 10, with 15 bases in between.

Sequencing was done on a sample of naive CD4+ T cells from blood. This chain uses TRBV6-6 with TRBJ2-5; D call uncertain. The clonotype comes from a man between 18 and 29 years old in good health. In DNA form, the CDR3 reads TGTGCCAGCAGCCCCGTCGGTTCGGACCAGTACTTC. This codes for CASSPVGSDQYF.